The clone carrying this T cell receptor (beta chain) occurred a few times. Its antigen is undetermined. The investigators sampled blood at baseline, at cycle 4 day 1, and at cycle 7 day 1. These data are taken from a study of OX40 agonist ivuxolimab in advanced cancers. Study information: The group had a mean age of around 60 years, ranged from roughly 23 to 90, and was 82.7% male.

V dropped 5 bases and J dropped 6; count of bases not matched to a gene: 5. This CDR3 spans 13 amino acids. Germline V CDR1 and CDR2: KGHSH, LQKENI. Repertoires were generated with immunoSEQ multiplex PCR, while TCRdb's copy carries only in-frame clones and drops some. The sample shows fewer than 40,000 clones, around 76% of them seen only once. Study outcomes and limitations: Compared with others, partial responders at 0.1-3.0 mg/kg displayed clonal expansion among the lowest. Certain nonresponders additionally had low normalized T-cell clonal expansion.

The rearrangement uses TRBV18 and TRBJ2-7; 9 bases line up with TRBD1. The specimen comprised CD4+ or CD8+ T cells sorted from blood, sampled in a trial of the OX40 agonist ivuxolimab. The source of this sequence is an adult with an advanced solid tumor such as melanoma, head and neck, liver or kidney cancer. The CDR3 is CASSRQGESEQYF. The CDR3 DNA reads TGTGCCAGCTCAAGACAGGGGGAAAGCGAGCAGTACTTC.